A single sample gave rise to the 12 T cell receptor beta chains below, sequenced in a study of blood T cell repertoires in COVID-19 (dated by TCRdb to 2018 to 2021). The library relied on the immunoSEQ multiplex PCR assay. In its TCRdb copy, this immuneACCESS table keeps in-frame sequences only and misses some clones. Where compared with another copy, unresolved V genes explain less than half of these, and the others have no known cause. The sample table contains approximately 150,000 clones; only one count was recorded for around 80% of them. The ten largest clones represent 4.5% to 7.5% of the sample. Sequenced sample: PBMCs or T cells enriched from blood (not recorded which). Receptor source: a man in his forties or fifties who had recovered from COVID-19.

The chain recombines TRBV5-5 with TRBJ1-5; D possibly corresponds to TRBD1 (6 bases). The CDR3 covers 14 residues. The germline gives CDR1 SGHKS, CDR2 YYEKEE (reference sequence). V lost 0 bases to trimming and J lost 6 bases, with 10 bases between them. CDR3 region: CASSLDRATQPQHF. The CDR3 DNA is TGTGCCAGCAGCTTGGACAGGGCTACTCAGCCCCAGCATTTT.

V usage is TRBV18 and J usage is TRBJ2-2, with 9 bases lining up with TRBD1. CDR1 is KGHSH, CDR2 LQKENI, per germline. V gave up 0 bases and J gave up 4 bases; unmatched junction bases: 6. This CDR3 comprises 17 residues. The chain's CDR3 is CASSPPRRQGGTGELFF. The CDR3 region has the DNA TGTGCCAGCTCACCACCGCGGCGACAGGGGGGCACCGGGGAGCTGTTTTTT.

The CDR3 loop is CASSLQGYAEQYV. The CDR3 DNA sequence: TGTGCCAGCAGCCTACAGGGGTATGCAGAGCAGTACGTC. V usage is TRBV2 and J usage is TRBJ2-7; TRBD1 aligns across 7 bases. Per the germline V gene, CDR1 is SNHLY and CDR2 is FYNNEI. V lost 6 bases and J lost 7; bases outside the gene matches: 9. There are 13 residues in the CDR3.

The chain combines TRBV27 with TRBJ2-7; possibly TRBD1 for D (6 bases). Germline-derived CDR1 and CDR2 are MNHEY and SMNVEV (reference sequence). V was pared by 7 bases and J by 5 bases, with 18 bases between. CDR3 length equals 14 residues. CDR3 loop: CASTQTDRSNEQYF. The DNA of the CDR3 is TGTGCCAGCACCCAGACCGACAGGTCTAACGAGCAGTACTTC.

The chain uses TRBV10-1 and TRBJ2-1; 10 positions agree with TRBD2. The CDR3 extends over 21 amino acids. CDR1 WNHNN and CDR2 SYGVQD come from the germline V gene (reference sequence). V was pared by 0 bases and J by 2 bases, with 16 bases of the junction left unmatched. As DNA, the CDR3 is TGCGCCAGCAGTGAGTCTCGGACTAGCGGCATTCGGAGGATGACCTACAATGAGCAGTTCTTC. It yields the protein CASSESRTSGIRRMTYNEQFF.

In this sample, this clone turned up once. V usage is TRBV9 and J usage is TRBJ2-7, with D maybe TRBD1 (6 bases). Germline CDR1 is SGDLS and CDR2 is YYNGEE. This CDR3 is 15 amino acids long. With 1 base removed from V and 4 bases from J, the gap between germline ends came to 15 bases. The CDR3 coding sequence is TGTGCCAGCAGCGTAAAAACAGGGACCTATTACGAGCAGTACGTC. Protein sequence: CASSVKTGTYYEQYV.

This clone was recorded once. The V and J genes are TRBV4-2 and TRBJ2-3, with 10 bases lining up with TRBD2. Germline V gives CDR1 LGHNA, CDR2 YNFKEQ. J was trimmed by 1 base and V by 3 bases; bases with no gene match: 1. The CDR3 totals 15 residues. CDR3 residues: CASSHTSGGTDTQYF. The CDR3 DNA reads TGTGCCAGCAGCCATACTAGCGGGGGCACAGATACGCAGTATTTT.

The chain employs TRBV5-6 and TRBJ2-7; tentative D call: TRBD1 (6 bases). V was cut by 5 bases and J by 3 bases, with 12 bases left in between. Per the germline V gene, CDR1 is SGHDT and CDR2 is YYEEEE. CDR3 length equals 13 residues. CDR3 in amino acids: CASSATGNYEQYF. The CDR3 coding sequence is TGTGCCAGCAGTGCGACAGGAAACTACGAGCAGTACTTC.

The rearrangement links TRBV11-2 to TRBJ2-3; D ambiguous. Per germline, CDR1 SGHAT and CDR2 FQNNGV. V shed 8 bases and J shed 4 bases, with 10 bases lying between them. The CDR3 totals 12 residues. The CDR3 bases are TGTGCCAGCCGAGATTCGGCAGATACGCAGTATTTT. Translated: CASRDSADTQYF.

The chain couples TRBV5-1 to TRBJ2-3, with 8 bases identical to TRBD2. The CDR3 extends over 17 amino acids. After removal of 0 bases from V and 2 bases from J, the junction contained 8 bases not matched to a gene. Germline V gene sequence: CDR1 SGHRS, CDR2 YFSETQ. This chain's CDR3 is CASSLGSSGETTDTQYF. CDR3 bases: TGCGCCAGCAGCTTGGGGAGTAGCGGGGAGACCACAGATACGCAGTATTTT.

The J gene is TRBJ2-1, the V gene TRBV6-2 or TRBV6-3; possibly TRBD1 for D (5 bases). Trimming removed 1 base from V and 6 bases from J, with 7 bases in between. The germline CDR1 and CDR2 sequences are MNHEY and SVGEGT. The length of the CDR3 is 13 residues. The DNA of the CDR3 is TGTGCCAGCAGTTACTGGGGCCCCAATGAGCAGTTCTTC. It specifies CASSYWGPNEQFF.

The chain combines TRBV19 with TRBJ1-1, with D possibly being TRBD1 (6 bases). The length of the CDR3 is 15 residues. Per the germline V gene, CDR1 is LNHDA and CDR2 is SQIVND (reference sequence). The V end was cut by 7 bases, the J end by 6 bases, with 21 bases between. CDR3 nucleotides: TGTGCCAGTACCCTACCCGGGGGGGCGCGTCCTGAAGCTTTCTTT. Its protein product is CASTLPGGARPEAFF.